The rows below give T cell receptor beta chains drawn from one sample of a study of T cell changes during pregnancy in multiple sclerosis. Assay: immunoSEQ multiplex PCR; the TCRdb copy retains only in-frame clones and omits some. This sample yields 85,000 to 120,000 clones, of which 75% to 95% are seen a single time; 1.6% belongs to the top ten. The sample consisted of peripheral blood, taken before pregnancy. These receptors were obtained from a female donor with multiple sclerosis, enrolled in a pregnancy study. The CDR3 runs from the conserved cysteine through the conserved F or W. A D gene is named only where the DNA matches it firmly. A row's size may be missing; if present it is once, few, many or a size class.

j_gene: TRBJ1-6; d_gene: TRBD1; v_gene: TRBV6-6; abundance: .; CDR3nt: TGTGCCAGCAGGTTCCCAGGGGGCTGGAATTCACCCCTCCACTTT; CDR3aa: CASRFPGGWNSPLHF
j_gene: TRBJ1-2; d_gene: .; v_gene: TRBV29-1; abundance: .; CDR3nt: TGCAGCGTTGAAGATACACAGGGAATGTCTAACTATGGCTACACCTTC; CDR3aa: CSVEDTQGMSNYGYTF
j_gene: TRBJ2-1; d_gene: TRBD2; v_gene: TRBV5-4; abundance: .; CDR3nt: TGTGCCAGCAGCTTAGTGACTAGCGGGAGCGATGAGCAGTTCTTC; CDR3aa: CASSLVTSGSDEQFF
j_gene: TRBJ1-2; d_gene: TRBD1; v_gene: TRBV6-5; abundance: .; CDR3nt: TGTGCCAGCAGTTACGTGGGACAGTTTGGAGGCTACACCTTC; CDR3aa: CASSYVGQFGGYTF
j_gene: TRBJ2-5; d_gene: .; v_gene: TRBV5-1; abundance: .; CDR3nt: TGCGCCAGCAGCTTTGGAGCGGGAGAGACCCAGTACTTC; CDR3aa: CASSFGAGETQYF
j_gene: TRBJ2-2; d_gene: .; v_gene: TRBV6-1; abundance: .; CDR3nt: TGTGCCAGCAGGAACAGGGGAGGAACCGGGGAGCTGTTTTTT; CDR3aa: CASRNRGGTGELFF
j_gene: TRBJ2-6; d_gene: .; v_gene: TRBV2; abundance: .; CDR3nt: TGTGCCAGCGGGGCAGGGGCTGGGGCCAACGTCCTGACTTTC; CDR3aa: CASGAGAGANVLTF
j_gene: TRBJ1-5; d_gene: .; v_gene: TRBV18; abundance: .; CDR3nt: TGTGCCAGCGCACGGGAGTCGGGCAGCAATCAGCCCCAGCATTTT; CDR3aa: CASARESGSNQPQHF
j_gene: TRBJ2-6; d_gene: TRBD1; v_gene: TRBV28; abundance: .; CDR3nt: TGTGCCAGCAGCCTTGACAGGGATCTCTCCAACGTCCTGACTTTC; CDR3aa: CASSLDRDLSNVLTF
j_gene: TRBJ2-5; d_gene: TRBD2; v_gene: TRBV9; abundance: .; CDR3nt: TGTGCCAGCAGCGTAGATAGCGGGAGATGGCAAGAGACCCAGTACTTC; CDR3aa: CASSVDSGRWQETQYF
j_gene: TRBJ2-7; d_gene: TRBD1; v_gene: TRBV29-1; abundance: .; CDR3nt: TGCAGCGTTGTGCTGGGACAGACTTACGAGCAGTACTTC; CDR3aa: CSVVLGQTYEQYF
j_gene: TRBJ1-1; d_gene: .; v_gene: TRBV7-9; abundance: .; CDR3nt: TGTGCCAGCAGCTTATTACAGGGTGGGACTGAAGCTTTCTTT; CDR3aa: CASSLLQGGTEAFF
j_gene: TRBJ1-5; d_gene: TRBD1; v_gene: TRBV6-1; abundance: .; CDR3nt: TGTGCCAGCAGACCGGGACAGTCTAACAATCAGCCCCAGCATTTT; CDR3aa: CASRPGQSNNQPQHF
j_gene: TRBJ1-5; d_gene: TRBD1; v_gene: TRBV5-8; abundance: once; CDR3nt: TGTGCCAGCAGCTTGGAAACAGGGGGACAGCCCCAGCATTTT; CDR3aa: CASSLETGGQPQHF
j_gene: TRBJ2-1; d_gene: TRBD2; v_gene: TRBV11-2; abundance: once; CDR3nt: TGTGCCAGCAGCTTAGATGGCGGGAGTGCTTTCGGTGAGCAGTTCTTC; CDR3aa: CASSLDGGSAFGEQFF
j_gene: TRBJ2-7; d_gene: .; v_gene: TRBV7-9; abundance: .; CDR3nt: TGTGCCAGCAGCCAGAGTCGGGTAGATAACGAGCAGTACTTC; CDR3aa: CASSQSRVDNEQYF
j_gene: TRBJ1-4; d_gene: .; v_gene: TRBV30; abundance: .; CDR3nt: TGTGCCTGGAGTGGGAATGTCAGGGGTGAAAAACTGTTTTTT; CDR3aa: CAWSGNVRGEKLFF
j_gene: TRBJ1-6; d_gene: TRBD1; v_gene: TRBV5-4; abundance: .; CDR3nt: TGTGCCAGCAGGACCGGGACAGATAATTCACCCCTCCACTTT; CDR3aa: CASRTGTDNSPLHF
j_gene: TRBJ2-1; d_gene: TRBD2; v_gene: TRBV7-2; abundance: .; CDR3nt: TGTGCCAGCAGCGCATGGACTAGCGGGTTTACCTACAATGAGCAGTTCTTC; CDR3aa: CASSAWTSGFTYNEQFF
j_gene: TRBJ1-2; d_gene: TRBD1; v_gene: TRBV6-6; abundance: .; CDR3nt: TGTGCCAGCAGTTACCCAGGGGGCTATGGCTACACCTTC; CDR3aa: CASSYPGGYGYTF
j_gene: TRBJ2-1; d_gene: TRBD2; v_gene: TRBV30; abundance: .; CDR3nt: TGTGCCTGGAGCCGGGGTAGCGGGGCCTACAATGAGCAGTTCTTC; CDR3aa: CAWSRGSGAYNEQFF
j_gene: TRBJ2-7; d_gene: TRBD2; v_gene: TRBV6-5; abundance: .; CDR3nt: TGTGCCAGCAGTTCATTGGGACTAGCGGGAGTACAAGAGCAGTACTTC; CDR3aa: CASSSLGLAGVQEQYF
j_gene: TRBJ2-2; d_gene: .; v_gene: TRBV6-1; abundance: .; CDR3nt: TGTGCCAGCAGATACCGGGATTTTACAACCGGGGAGCTGTTTTTT; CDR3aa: CASRYRDFTTGELFF
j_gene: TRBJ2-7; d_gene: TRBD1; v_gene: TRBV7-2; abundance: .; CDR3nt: TGTGCCAGCATTCCGGGACAGTACTCCTACGAGCAGTACTTC; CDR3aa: CASIPGQYSYEQYF
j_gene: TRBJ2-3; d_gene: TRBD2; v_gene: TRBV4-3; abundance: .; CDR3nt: TGCGCCAGCAGCCACAGGGCTCTAGCGGGGGGGCGGTCAGATACGCAGTATTTT; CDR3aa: CASSHRALAGGRSDTQYF
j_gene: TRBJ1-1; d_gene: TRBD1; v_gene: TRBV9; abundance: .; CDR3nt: TGTGCCAGCAGCGATCTACAGGGGGCTTTCACTGAAGCTTTCTTT; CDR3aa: CASSDLQGAFTEAFF
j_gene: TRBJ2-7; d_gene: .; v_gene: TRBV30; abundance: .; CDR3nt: TGTGCCTGGAGTCCCACCGGTGGGAGTGCCTACGAGCAGTACTTC; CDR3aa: CAWSPTGGSAYEQYF
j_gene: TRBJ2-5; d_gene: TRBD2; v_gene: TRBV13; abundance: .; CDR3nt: TGTGCCAGCAGCGAGCGGGGTTCCCAAGAGACCCAGTACTTC; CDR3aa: CASSERGSQETQYF
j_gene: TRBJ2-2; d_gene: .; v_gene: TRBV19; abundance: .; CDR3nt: TGTGCCAGTAGTTCTCGGCGGCACACCGGGGAGCTGTTTTTT; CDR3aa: CASSSRRHTGELFF
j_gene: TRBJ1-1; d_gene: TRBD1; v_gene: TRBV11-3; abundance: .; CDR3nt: TGTGCCAGCAGCGTGATCACAGGGGCGGAAGCTTTCTTT; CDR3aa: CASSVITGAEAFF
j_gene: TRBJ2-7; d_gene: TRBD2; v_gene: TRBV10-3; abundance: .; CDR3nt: TGTGCCATCAGTGGGGAGGGCTGGGTGTACTTC; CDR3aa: CAISGEGWVYF
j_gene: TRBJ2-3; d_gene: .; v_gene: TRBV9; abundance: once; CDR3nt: TGTGCCAGCAGCGTAGGGGGTAGCGGAACCACAGATACGCAGTATTTT; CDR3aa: CASSVGGSGTTDTQYF
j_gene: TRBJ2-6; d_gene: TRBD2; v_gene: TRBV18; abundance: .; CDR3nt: TGTGCCAGCTCACCCCGGGAGGGCCTGATCTCTGGGGCCAACGTCCTGACTTTC; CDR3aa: CASSPREGLISGANVLTF
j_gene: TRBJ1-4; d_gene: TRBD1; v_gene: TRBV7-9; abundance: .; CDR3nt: TGTGCCAGCAGCTTATGGGACAGGGGTCCTGAAAAACTGTTTTTT; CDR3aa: CASSLWDRGPEKLFF
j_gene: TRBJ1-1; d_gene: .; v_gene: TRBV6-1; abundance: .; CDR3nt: TGTGCCAGCAGCCTACAGGGAAACACTGAAGCTTTCTTT; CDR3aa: CASSLQGNTEAFF
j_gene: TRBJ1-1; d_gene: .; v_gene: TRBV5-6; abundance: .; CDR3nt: TGTGCCAGCAGCCGAAGTCCGGGTGACACTGAAGCTTTCTTT; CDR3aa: CASSRSPGDTEAFF
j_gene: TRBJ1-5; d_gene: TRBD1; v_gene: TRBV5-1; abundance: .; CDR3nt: TGCGCCAGCAGCCCAGGGGGCCGGGGCAATCAGCCCCAGCATTTT; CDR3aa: CASSPGGRGNQPQHF
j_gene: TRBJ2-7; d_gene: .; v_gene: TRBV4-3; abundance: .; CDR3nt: TGCGCCAGCAGCCAAGTGGCCGGGAGTGGGAACTACGAGCAGTACTTC; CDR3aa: CASSQVAGSGNYEQYF
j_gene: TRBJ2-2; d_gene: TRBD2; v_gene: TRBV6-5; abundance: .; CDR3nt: TGTGCCAGCAGTCCTAGCGGGAAACCCACCGGGGAGCTGTTTTTT; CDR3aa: CASSPSGKPTGELFF
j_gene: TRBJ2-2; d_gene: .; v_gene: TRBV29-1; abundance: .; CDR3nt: TGCAGCGTTGAAGATCCCTTCGGGGGACGGGAGCTGTTTTTT; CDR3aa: CSVEDPFGGRELFF
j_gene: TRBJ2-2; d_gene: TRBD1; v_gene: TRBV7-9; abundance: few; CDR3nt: TGTGCCAGCAGCCCTCGACTCACAGGGGCTGGCGGGGAGCTGTTTTTT; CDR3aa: CASSPRLTGAGGELFF
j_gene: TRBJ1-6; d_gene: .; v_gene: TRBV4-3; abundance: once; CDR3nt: TGCGCCAGCAGCCAAGAGCTCGGTTGGTCACCCCTCCACTTT; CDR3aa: CASSQELGWSPLHF
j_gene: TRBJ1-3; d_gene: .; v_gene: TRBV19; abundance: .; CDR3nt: TGTGCCAGTACGAGGGACTCTGGAAACACCATATATTTT; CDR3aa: CASTRDSGNTIYF
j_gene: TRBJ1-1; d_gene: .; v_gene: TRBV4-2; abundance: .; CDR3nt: TGTGCCAGCAGCCGATCCGGGACATCGAACACTGAAGCTTTCTTT; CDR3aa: CASSRSGTSNTEAFF
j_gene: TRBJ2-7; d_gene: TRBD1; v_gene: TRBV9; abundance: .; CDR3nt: TGTGCCAGCAGCGCAGGTCAGGGGGCTTACTTC; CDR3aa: CASSAGQGAYF